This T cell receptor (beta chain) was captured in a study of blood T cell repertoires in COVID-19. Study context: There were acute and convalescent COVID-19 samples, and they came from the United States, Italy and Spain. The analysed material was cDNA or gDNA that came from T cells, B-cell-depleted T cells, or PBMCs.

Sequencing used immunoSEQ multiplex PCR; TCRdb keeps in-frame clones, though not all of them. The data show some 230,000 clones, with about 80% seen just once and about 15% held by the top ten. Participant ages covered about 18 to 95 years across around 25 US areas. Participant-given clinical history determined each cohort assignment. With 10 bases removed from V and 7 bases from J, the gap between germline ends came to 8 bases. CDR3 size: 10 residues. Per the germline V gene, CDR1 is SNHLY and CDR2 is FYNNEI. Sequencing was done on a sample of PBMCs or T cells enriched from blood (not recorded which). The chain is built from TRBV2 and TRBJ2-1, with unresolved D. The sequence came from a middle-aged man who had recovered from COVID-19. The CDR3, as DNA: TGTGCCACCTCGAGGAATGAGCAGTTCTTC. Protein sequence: CATSRNEQFF.